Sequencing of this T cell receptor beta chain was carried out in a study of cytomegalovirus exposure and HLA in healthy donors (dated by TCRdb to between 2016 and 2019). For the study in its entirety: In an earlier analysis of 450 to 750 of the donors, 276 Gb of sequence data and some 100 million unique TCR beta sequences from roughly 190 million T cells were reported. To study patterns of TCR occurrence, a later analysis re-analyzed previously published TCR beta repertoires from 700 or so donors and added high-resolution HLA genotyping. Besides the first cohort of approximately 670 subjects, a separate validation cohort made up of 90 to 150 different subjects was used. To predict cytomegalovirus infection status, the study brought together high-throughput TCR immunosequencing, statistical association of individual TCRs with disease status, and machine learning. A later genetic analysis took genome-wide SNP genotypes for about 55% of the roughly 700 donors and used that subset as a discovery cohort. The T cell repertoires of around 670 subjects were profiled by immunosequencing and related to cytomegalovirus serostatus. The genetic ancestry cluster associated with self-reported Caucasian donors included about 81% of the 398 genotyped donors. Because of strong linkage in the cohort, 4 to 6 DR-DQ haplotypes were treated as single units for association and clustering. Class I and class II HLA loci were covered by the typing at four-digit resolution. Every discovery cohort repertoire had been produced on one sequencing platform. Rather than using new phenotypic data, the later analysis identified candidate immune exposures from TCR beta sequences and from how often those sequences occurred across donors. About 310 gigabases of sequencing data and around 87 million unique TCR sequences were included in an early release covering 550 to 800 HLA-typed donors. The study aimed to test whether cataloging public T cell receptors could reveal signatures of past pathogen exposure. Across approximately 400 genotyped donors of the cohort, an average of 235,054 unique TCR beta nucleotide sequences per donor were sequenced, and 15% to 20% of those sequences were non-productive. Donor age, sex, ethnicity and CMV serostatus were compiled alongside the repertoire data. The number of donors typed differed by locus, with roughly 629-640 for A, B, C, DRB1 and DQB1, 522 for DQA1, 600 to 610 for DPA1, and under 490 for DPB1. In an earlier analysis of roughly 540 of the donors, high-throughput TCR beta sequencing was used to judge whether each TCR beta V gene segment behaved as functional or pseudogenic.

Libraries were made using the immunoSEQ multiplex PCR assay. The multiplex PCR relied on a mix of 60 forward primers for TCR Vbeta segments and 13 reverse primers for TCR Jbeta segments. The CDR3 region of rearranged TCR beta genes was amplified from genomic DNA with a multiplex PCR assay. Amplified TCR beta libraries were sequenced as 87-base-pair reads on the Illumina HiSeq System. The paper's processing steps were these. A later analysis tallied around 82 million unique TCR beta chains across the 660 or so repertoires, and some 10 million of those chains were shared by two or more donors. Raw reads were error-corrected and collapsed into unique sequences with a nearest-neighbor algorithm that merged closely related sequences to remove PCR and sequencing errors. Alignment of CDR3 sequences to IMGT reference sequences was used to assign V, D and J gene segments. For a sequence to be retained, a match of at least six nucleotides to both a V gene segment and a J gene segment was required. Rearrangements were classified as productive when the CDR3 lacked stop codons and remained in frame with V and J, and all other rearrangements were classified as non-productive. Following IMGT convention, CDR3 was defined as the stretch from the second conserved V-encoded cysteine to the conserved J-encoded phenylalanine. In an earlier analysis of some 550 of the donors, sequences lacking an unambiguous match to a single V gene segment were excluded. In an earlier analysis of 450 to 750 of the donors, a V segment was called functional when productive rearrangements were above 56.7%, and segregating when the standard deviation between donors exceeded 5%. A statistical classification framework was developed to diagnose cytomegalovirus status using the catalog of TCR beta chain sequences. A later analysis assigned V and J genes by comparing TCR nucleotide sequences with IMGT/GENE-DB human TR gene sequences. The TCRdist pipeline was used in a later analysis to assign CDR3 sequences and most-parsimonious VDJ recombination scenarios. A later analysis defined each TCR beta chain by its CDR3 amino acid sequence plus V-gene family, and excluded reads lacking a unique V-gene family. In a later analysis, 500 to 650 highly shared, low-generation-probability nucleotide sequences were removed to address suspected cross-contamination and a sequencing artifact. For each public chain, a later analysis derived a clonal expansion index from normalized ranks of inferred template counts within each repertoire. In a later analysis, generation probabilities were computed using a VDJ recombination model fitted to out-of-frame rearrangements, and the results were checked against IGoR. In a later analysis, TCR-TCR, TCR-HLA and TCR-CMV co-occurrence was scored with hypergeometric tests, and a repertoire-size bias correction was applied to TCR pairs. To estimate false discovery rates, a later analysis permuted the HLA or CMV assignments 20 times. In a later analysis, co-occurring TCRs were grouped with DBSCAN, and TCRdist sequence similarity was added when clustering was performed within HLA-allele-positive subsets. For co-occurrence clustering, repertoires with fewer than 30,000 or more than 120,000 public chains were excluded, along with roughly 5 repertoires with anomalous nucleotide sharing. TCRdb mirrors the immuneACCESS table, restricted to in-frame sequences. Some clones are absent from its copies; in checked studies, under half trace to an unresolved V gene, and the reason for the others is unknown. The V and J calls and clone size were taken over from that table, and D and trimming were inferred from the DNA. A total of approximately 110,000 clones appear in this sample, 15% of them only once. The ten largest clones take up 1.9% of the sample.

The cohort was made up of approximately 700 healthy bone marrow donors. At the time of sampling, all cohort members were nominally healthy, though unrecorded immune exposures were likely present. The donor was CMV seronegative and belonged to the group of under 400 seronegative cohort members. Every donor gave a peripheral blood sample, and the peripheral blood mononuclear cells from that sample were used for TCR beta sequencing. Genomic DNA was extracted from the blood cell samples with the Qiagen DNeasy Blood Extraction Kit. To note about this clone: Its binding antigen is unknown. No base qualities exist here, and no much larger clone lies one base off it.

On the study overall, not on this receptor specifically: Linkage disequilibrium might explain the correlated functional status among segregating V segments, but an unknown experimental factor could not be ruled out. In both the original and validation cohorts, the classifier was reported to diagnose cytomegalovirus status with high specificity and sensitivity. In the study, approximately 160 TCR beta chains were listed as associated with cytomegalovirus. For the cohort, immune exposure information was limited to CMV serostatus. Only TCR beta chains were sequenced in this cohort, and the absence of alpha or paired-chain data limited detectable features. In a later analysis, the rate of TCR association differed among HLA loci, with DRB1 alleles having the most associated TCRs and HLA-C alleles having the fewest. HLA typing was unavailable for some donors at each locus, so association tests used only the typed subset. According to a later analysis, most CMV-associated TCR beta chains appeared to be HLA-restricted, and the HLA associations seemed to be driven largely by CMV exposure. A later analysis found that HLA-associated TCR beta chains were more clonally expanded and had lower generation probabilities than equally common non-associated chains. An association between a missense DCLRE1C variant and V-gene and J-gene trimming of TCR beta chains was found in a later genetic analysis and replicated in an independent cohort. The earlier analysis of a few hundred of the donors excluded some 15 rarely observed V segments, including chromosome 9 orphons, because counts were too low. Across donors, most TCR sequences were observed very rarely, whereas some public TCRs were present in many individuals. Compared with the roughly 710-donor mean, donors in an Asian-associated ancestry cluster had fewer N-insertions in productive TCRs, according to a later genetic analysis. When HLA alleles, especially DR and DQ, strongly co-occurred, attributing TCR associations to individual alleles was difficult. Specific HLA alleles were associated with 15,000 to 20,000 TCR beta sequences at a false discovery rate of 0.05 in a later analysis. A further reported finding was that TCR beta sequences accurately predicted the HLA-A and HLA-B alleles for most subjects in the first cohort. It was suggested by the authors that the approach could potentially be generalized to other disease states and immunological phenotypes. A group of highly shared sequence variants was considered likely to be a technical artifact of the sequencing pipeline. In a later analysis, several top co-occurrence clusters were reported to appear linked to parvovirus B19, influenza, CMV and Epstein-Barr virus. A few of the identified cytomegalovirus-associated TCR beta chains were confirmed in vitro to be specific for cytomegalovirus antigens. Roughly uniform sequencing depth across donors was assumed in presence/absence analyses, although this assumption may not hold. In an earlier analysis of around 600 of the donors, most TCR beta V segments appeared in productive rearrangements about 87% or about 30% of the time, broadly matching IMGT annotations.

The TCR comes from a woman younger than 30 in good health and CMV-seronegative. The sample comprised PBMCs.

The CDR3 corresponds to CASSQRYRREPYEQYF. Read as DNA, the sequence is TGTGCCAGCAGCCAGCGATACCGGCGGGAGCCCTACGAGCAGTACTTC. The sequence is built from TRBV5-6 and TRBJ2-5, with 7 bases in between that match TRBD2. The J call is uncertain, as TRBJ2-7 better fits the DNA end. According to the germline V gene, CDR1 reads SGHDT and CDR2 reads YYEEEE. Inclusive of the bounding cysteine and phenylalanine, the CDR3 is 16 residues long. Just CDR3 DNA is preserved here, 48 bases in frame from base 1.